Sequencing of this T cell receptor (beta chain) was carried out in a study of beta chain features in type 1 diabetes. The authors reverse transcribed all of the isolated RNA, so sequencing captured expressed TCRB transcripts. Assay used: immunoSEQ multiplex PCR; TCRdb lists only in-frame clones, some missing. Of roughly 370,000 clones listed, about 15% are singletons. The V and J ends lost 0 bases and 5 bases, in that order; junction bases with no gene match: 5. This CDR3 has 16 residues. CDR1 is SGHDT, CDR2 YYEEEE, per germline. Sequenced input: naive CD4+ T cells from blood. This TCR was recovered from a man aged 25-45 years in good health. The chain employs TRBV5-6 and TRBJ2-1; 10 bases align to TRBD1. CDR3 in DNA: TGTGCCAGCAGCTTGGTTATAGGGACAGGGGACAATGAGCAGTTCTTC. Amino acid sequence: CASSLVIGTGDNEQFF.